The sequence of this T cell receptor (beta chain) was determined in a study of blood T cell repertoires in COVID-19. Study-wide background: From the United States, Italy and Spain came samples of acute and convalescent COVID-19.

In the source study's methods: Reference gene primer amplification in the assay estimated nucleated cell counts. Using immunoSEQ multiplex PCR, the repertoire was profiled, and TCRdb retains in-frame clones only, with some absent. V and J calls plus clone size are reproduced from that table; the DNA served to infer D and trimming. The sample includes under 550,000 clones, 80% to 90% seen only once; the top ten take roughly 0.76%. The CDR3 has 13 amino acids. Looked up from germline, CDR1 is SQVTM and CDR2 is ANQGSEA. Trimming removed 4 bases from V and 4 bases from J, with 14 bases in between. The gene calls are TRBV29-1 and TRBJ2-7; tentative D call: TRBD2 (6 bases). This receptor was obtained from a man aged 18 to 29 with COVID-19, enrolled during active disease. The specimen sequenced was peripheral blood. CDR3 loop: CSVVGGSRYEQYF. CDR3 sequence (DNA): TGCAGCGTTGTGGGGGGAAGTCGATACGAGCAGTACTTC.